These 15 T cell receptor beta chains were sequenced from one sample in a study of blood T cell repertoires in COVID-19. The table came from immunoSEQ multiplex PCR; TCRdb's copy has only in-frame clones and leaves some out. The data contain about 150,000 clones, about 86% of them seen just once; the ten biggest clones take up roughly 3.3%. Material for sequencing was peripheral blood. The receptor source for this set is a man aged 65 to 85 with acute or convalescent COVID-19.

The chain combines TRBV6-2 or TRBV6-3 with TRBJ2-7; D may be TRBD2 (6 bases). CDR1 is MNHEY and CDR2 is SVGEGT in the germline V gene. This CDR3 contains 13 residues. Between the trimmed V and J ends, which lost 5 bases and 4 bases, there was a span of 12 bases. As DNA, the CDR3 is TGTGCCAGCAGTCAGACTAGTTTGTACGAGCAGTACTTC. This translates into CASSQTSLYEQYF.

CDR3 in amino acids: CASSQGTSGIVYEQYF. CDR3 coding DNA: TGTGCCAGCAGCCAAGGGACTAGCGGGATTGTATACGAGCAGTACTTC. The V gene is TRBV4-2, the J gene TRBJ2-7, with 12 nucleotides matching TRBD2. This CDR3 region has 16 residues. Germline trimming cut 1 base from V and 4 bases from J; bases unmatched to any gene: 5. Germline lookup yields CDR1 LGHNA and CDR2 YNFKEQ.

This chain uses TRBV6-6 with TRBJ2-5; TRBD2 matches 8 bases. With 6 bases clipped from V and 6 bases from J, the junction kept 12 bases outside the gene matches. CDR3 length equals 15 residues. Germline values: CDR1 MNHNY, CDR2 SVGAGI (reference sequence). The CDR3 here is CASRHPGLGKKTQYF. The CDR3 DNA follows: TGTGCCAGCAGACACCCGGGACTAGGGAAAAAGACCCAGTACTTC.

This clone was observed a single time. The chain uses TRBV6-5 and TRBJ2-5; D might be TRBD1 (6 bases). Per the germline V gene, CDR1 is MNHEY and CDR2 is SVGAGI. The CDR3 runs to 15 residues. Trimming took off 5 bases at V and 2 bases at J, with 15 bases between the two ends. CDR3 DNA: TGTGCCAGCAGTCTACGGACAGCTCGGCAAGAGACCCAGTACTTC. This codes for CASSLRTARQETQYF.

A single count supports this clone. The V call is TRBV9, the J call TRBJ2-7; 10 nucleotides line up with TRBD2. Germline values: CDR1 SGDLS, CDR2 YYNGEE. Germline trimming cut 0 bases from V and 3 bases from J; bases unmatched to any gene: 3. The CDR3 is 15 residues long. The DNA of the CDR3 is TGTGCCAGCAGCGTAGCTACTAGCGGGGTCTACGAGCAGTACTTC. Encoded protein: CASSVATSGVYEQYF. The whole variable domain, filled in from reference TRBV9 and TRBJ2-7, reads DSGVTQTPKHLITATGQRVTLRCSPRSGDLSVYWYQQSLDQGLQFLIQYYNGEERAKGNILERFSAQQFPDLHSELNLSSLELGDSALYFCASSVATSGVYEQYFGPGTRLTVT.

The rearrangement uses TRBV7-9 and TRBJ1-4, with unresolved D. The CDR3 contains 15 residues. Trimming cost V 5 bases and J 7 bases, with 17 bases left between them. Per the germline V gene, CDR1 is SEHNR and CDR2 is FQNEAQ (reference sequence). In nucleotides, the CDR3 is TGTGCCAGCAGCCCTCCGTCCAAGGGAGGTGAAAAACTGTTTTTT. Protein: CASSPPSKGGEKLFF.

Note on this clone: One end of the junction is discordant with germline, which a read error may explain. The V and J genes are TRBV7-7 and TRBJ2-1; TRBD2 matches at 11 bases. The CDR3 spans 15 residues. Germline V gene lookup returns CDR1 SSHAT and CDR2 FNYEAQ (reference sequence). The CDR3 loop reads CASSPGLAGYNEQFF. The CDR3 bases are TGTGCTAGCAGCCCCGGACTAGCGGGCTACAATGAGCAGTTCTTC.

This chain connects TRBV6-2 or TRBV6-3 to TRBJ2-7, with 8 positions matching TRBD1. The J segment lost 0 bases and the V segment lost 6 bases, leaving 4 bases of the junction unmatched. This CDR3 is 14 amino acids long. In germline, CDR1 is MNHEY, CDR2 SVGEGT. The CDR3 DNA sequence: TGTGCCAGCAGCCGACAGGGGAGCTCCTACGAGCAGTACTTC. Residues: CASSRQGSSYEQYF.

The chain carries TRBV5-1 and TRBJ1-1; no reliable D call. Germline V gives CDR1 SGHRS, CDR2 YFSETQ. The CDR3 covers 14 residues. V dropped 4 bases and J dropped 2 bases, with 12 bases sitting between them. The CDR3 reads CASSERPENTEAFF. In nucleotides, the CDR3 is TGCGCCAGCAGCGAGAGGCCGGAAAACACTGAAGCTTTCTTT.

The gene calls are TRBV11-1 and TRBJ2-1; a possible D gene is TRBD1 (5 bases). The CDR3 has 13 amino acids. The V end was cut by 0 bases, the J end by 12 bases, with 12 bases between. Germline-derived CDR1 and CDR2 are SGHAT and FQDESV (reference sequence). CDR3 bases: TGTGCCAGCAGCTTAGCGAGAGAGACAGTGCAGTTCTTC. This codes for CASSLARETVQFF.

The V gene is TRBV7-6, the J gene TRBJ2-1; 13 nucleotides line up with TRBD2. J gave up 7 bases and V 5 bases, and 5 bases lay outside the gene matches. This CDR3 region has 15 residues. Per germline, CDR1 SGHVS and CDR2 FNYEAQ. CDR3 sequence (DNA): TGTGCCAGCAGCCGGACTAGCGGGAGTATGAATGAGCAGTTCTTC. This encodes CASSRTSGSMNEQFF.

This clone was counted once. CDR3 sequence: CASRDRGRNEQFF. The CDR3 DNA sequence: TGTGCCAGCCGGGACAGGGGCAGAAATGAGCAGTTCTTC. The chain combines TRBV19 with TRBJ2-1; 10 bases align to TRBD1. CDR3 length equals 13 residues. V was pared by 9 bases and J by 7 bases, with 6 bases of the junction left unmatched. The V gene's germline CDR1 is LNHDA and CDR2 SQIVND (reference sequence).

The CDR3 coding sequence is TGTGCCAGCAGCCGTCCCACACAGCAGATTGGCTACACCTTC. Translated, it gives CASSRPTQQIGYTF. The chain couples TRBV6-5 to TRBJ1-2; unclear D gene. Germline V gene lookup returns CDR1 MNHEY and CDR2 SVGAGI. V lost 6 bases and J lost 7, with 18 bases in between. This CDR3 region has 14 residues.

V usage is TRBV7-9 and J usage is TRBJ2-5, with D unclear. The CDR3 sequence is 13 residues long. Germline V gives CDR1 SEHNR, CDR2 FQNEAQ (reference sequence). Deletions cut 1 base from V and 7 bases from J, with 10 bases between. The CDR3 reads CASSLGGVRTQYF. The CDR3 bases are TGTGCCAGCAGCTTAGGCGGCGTGAGGACCCAGTACTTC.

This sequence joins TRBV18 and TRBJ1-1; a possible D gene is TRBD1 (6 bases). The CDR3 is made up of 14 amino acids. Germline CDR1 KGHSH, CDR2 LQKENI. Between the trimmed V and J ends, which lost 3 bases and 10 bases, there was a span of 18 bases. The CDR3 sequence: CASSPDSRTSGAFF. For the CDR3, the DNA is TGTGCCAGCTCACCGGACAGCCGGACTAGTGGAGCTTTCTTT.